This TCR beta chain was sequenced in a study of T cell responses to AZD1222 COVID-19 vaccine. TCRdb keeps only in-frame clones here, not all; method: immunoSEQ multiplex PCR. The sample includes roughly 100,000 clones, about nine tenths of them seen just once. Germline V lookup: CDR1 LNHDA, CDR2 SQIVND (reference sequence). This CDR3 region has 12 residues. This rearrangement joins TRBV19 to TRBJ2-2; D could derive from TRBD1 or TRBD2 (5 bases each). The input for sequencing was peripheral blood, taken 28 days after the second AZD1222 dose. The sequence was collected from an adult who received the AZD1222 COVID-19 vaccine. The CDR3 DNA follows: TGTGTGACTACAGGTAACACCGGGGAGCTGTTTTTT. Translating gives CVTTGNTGELFF.